The clone carrying this T cell receptor (beta chain) appeared a few times. The antigen is undetermined. The data were taken from a study of T cells after yellow fever vaccination. The study, taken as a whole, reports: Abundant contaminating clonotypes from the bulk population could appear in FACS-sorted repertoires.

Via MiXCR, TCRdb re-called the 5' RACE reads, giving one row per CDR3 protein. In the table there are just under 600,000 distinct CDR3 sequences, approximately 13% of which are singletons. Sample: PBMCs, taken on the day of the yellow fever booster vaccination. The clonotype was recovered from a man aged 30 to 45 who received the YFV17D yellow fever vaccine.

DNA for the CDR3: TGTGCCAGCAGTTTTTTGCAGGGGCGGCAAGAGACCCAGTACTTC. It yields the protein CASSFLQGRQETQYF. The chain has TRBV12-3 or TRBV12-4 and TRBJ2-5; D possibly corresponds to TRBD1 (6 bases). The CDR3 runs to 15 residues. V lost 3 bases and J 2 bases, leaving 13 bases between the germline ends.